This paragraph reports one TCR beta chain. Germline V gene sequence: CDR1 MDHEN, CDR2 SYDVKM. With 4 bases clipped from V and 7 bases from J, the junction kept 10 bases outside the gene matches. This CDR3 contains 14 residues. These data are taken from a study of blood T cell repertoires in COVID-19. For the study at large: The United States, Italy and Spain provided the acute and convalescent COVID-19 samples.

Sequencing was performed with immunoSEQ multiplex PCR; in TCRdb, only in-frame clones are kept and a portion is missing. The data contain roughly 260,000 clones, 80% to 90% of them singletons. V and J are TRBV28 and TRBJ2-7; TRBD1 matches 7 bases. Input material: peripheral blood. The TCR sequence derives from a woman aged 50 to 60 with acute or convalescent COVID-19. CDR3 sequence reads: CASSYPDRWGEQYF. In DNA form, the CDR3 reads TGTGCCAGCAGTTACCCGGACAGGTGGGGTGAGCAGTACTTC. Variable domain in full (rest from reference TRBV28 and TRBJ2-7): DVKVTQSSRYLVKRTGEKVFLECVQDMDHENMFWYRQDPGLGLRLIYFSYDVKMKEKGDIPEGYSVSREKKERFSLILESASTNQTSMYLCASSYPDRWGEQYFGPGTRLTVT.